The rows below give T cell receptor beta chains drawn from one sample of a study of cytomegalovirus exposure and HLA in healthy donors. Profiled with immunoSEQ multiplex PCR; TCRdb holds only in-frame clones, not every one. The sample holds about 270,000 clones, under 80% seen once. The sample comprised PBMCs. These TCRs come from a female donor in good health and CMV-seronegative. CDR3s include the opening cysteine and the closing phenylalanine or tryptophan. Each record gives: clone size, J gene, CDR3 length, V gene, D gene, CDR3 protein, CDR3 DNA. A D gene is named only where the DNA matches it firmly. Size values are once, few and many counts, or a class for expanded clones, and some rows have none.

abundance: .
j_gene: TRBJ1-2
len: 13
v_gene: TRBV9
d_gene: .
CDR3aa: CASSVGGGYGYTF
CDR3nt: TGTGCCAGCAGCGTTGGGGGCGGCTATGGCTACACCTTC

abundance: .
j_gene: TRBJ2-5
len: 12
v_gene: TRBV6-5
d_gene: .
CDR3aa: CASSSYQETQYF
CDR3nt: TGTGCCAGCAGTTCCTACCAAGAGACCCAGTACTTC

abundance: few
j_gene: TRBJ2-3
len: 15
v_gene: TRBV11-3
d_gene: .
CDR3aa: CASSREGEGADTQYF
CDR3nt: TGTGCCAGCAGCCGTGAGGGCGAGGGCGCAGATACGCAGTATTTT

abundance: .
j_gene: TRBJ1-5
len: 14
v_gene: TRBV6-1
d_gene: TRBD1
CDR3aa: CASRPTGLDQPQHF
CDR3nt: TGTGCCAGCAGACCGACAGGGTTGGATCAGCCCCAGCATTTT

abundance: .
j_gene: TRBJ1-2
len: 14
v_gene: TRBV6-1
d_gene: .
CDR3aa: CASLSSGGSGGYTF
CDR3nt: TGTGCCAGCCTCTCCTCGGGGGGGTCCGGTGGCTACACCTTC

abundance: .
j_gene: TRBJ2-7
len: 14
v_gene: TRBV28
d_gene: TRBD1
CDR3aa: CASSWTGTTYEQYF
CDR3nt: TGTGCCAGCAGTTGGACAGGTACCACCTACGAGCAGTACTTC

abundance: once
j_gene: TRBJ1-1
len: 13
v_gene: TRBV5-8
d_gene: .
CDR3aa: CASSFGPWTEAFF
CDR3nt: TGTGCCAGCAGCTTTGGCCCGTGGACTGAAGCTTTCTTT

abundance: .
j_gene: TRBJ1-2
len: 13
v_gene: TRBV28
d_gene: TRBD1
CDR3aa: CASRQGLGYGYTF
CDR3nt: TGTGCCAGCAGACAGGGGCTGGGCTATGGCTACACCTTC

abundance: few
j_gene: TRBJ2-7
len: 15
v_gene: TRBV27
d_gene: TRBD2
CDR3aa: CASSPLGGGSYEQYF
CDR3nt: TGTGCCAGCAGCCCCTTGGGCGGGGGCTCCTACGAGCAGTACTTC

abundance: once
j_gene: TRBJ2-1
len: 15
v_gene: TRBV7-8
d_gene: TRBD1
CDR3aa: CASSSPYRGNNEQFF
CDR3nt: TGTGCCAGCAGCTCACCTTACAGGGGGAACAATGAGCAGTTCTTC

abundance: few
j_gene: TRBJ2-7
len: 14
v_gene: TRBV6-6
d_gene: TRBD2
CDR3aa: CASRRLAYSYEQYF
CDR3nt: TGTGCCAGCAGAAGACTAGCGTACTCCTACGAGCAGTACTTC

abundance: .
j_gene: TRBJ2-5
len: 14
v_gene: TRBV4-1
d_gene: TRBD2
CDR3aa: CASHGTSGAETQYF
CDR3nt: TGCGCCAGCCACGGGACTAGCGGGGCCGAGACCCAGTACTTC

abundance: .
j_gene: TRBJ2-2
len: 17
v_gene: TRBV28
d_gene: TRBD2
CDR3aa: CASSQKLAGDGAGELFF
CDR3nt: TGTGCCAGCAGTCAAAAACTAGCGGGAGATGGGGCCGGGGAGCTGTTTTTT

abundance: .
j_gene: TRBJ2-1
len: 13
v_gene: TRBV6-5
d_gene: .
CDR3aa: CASSYVRGNEQFF
CDR3nt: TGTGCCAGCAGTTACGTCAGGGGCAATGAGCAGTTCTTC

abundance: .
j_gene: TRBJ2-4
len: 16
v_gene: TRBV5-6
d_gene: TRBD1
CDR3aa: CASSSDRGKAKNIQYF
CDR3nt: TGTGCCAGCAGCTCGGACAGGGGAAAGGCCAAAAACATTCAGTACTTC

abundance: .
j_gene: TRBJ2-7
len: 15
v_gene: TRBV9
d_gene: .
CDR3aa: CASSAFLLDINEQYF
CDR3nt: TGTGCCAGCAGCGCTTTTTTACTAGACATCAACGAGCAGTACTTC

abundance: .
j_gene: TRBJ2-7
len: 13
v_gene: TRBV6-5
d_gene: TRBD1
CDR3aa: CASRRGPTYEQYF
CDR3nt: TGTGCCAGCCGCAGGGGGCCAACCTACGAGCAGTACTTC

abundance: .
j_gene: TRBJ1-1
len: 11
v_gene: TRBV10-3
d_gene: .
CDR3aa: CAISGGAAAFF
CDR3nt: TGTGCCATCAGTGGCGGGGCCGCGGCTTTCTTT

abundance: .
j_gene: TRBJ1-1
len: 15
v_gene: TRBV6-5
d_gene: TRBD1
CDR3aa: CASRTDRVLNTEAFF
CDR3nt: TGTGCCAGCAGGACGGACAGGGTATTGAACACTGAAGCTTTCTTT

abundance: .
j_gene: TRBJ1-2
len: 16
v_gene: TRBV11-3
d_gene: TRBD1
CDR3aa: CASSLERTGGDYGYTF
CDR3nt: TGTGCCAGCAGCTTAGAGCGGACAGGGGGCGACTATGGCTACACCTTC

abundance: .
j_gene: TRBJ1-1
len: 13
v_gene: TRBV5-1
d_gene: .
CDR3aa: CASGGGLNTEAFF
CDR3nt: TGCGCCAGCGGCGGGGGATTGAACACTGAAGCTTTCTTT

abundance: .
j_gene: TRBJ2-3
len: 17
v_gene: TRBV27
d_gene: TRBD2
CDR3aa: CASSSPALAGATDTQYF
CDR3nt: TGTGCCAGCAGTTCACCCGCCCTAGCGGGAGCAACAGATACGCAGTATTTT

abundance: .
j_gene: TRBJ2-3
len: 15
v_gene: TRBV6-5
d_gene: .
CDR3aa: CASSYKGQSTDTQYF
CDR3nt: TGTGCCAGCAGTTACAAGGGACAAAGCACAGATACGCAGTATTTT

abundance: .
j_gene: TRBJ2-6
len: 18
v_gene: TRBV7-2
d_gene: .
CDR3aa: CASSLAVTVYSGANVLTF
CDR3nt: TGTGCCAGCAGCTTAGCTGTGACAGTATACTCTGGGGCCAACGTCCTGACTTTC

abundance: .
j_gene: TRBJ2-3
len: 16
v_gene: TRBV2
d_gene: .
CDR3aa: CASSVVAGRGTDTQYF
CDR3nt: TGTGCCAGCAGTGTAGTCGCGGGGCGGGGCACAGATACGCAGTATTTT

abundance: once
j_gene: TRBJ2-5
len: 17
v_gene: TRBV5-1
d_gene: .
CDR3aa: CASSLVGAYRTQETQYF
CDR3nt: TGCGCCAGCAGCTTAGTCGGCGCTTACAGAACCCAAGAGACCCAGTACTTC

abundance: .
j_gene: TRBJ2-1
len: 14
v_gene: TRBV6-5
d_gene: TRBD2
CDR3aa: CASSIAGAYNEQFF
CDR3nt: TGTGCCAGCAGTATAGCGGGAGCCTACAATGAGCAGTTCTTC

abundance: few
j_gene: TRBJ1-4
len: 15
v_gene: TRBV5-4
d_gene: TRBD1
CDR3aa: CASSHRQGTNEKLFF
CDR3nt: TGTGCCAGCAGTCATCGACAGGGAACTAATGAAAAACTGTTTTTT

abundance: once
j_gene: TRBJ2-6
len: 19
v_gene: TRBV15
d_gene: .
CDR3aa: CATSREASRRGSGANVLTF
CDR3nt: TGTGCCACCAGCAGAGAGGCAAGTAGAAGGGGCTCTGGGGCCAACGTCCTGACTTTC

abundance: .
j_gene: TRBJ2-7
len: 15
v_gene: TRBV29-1
d_gene: .
CDR3aa: CSVEVPFPSSYEQYF
CDR3nt: TGCAGCGTTGAAGTTCCGTTCCCCTCCTCCTACGAGCAGTACTTC

abundance: .
j_gene: TRBJ1-1
len: 12
v_gene: TRBV2
d_gene: .
CDR3aa: CASSEQGAEAFF
CDR3nt: TGTGCCAGCAGTGAACAGGGCGCTGAAGCTTTCTTT

abundance: few
j_gene: TRBJ1-5
len: 16
v_gene: TRBV21-1
d_gene: .
CDR3aa: CASSKVAGKGNQPQHF
CDR3nt: TGTGCCAGCAGCAAAGTGGCAGGGAAGGGAAATCAGCCCCAGCATTTT

abundance: .
j_gene: TRBJ2-2
len: 16
v_gene: TRBV19
d_gene: TRBD2
CDR3aa: CASSINLGLGNGELFF
CDR3nt: TGTGCCAGTAGTATTAATTTGGGACTAGGAAATGGGGAGCTGTTTTTT

abundance: once
j_gene: TRBJ1-6
len: 14
v_gene: TRBV25-1
d_gene: TRBD1
CDR3aa: CATSGTGDNSPLHF
CDR3nt: TGTGCCACCTCCGGGACAGGTGATAATTCACCCCTCCACTTT

abundance: once
j_gene: TRBJ2-1
len: 13
v_gene: TRBV5-6
d_gene: TRBD1
CDR3aa: CASGDSSYNEQFF
CDR3nt: TGTGCCAGCGGGGACAGTTCATACAATGAGCAGTTCTTC

abundance: .
j_gene: TRBJ1-4
len: 15
v_gene: TRBV11-2
d_gene: .
CDR3aa: CASSLDGATNEKLFF
CDR3nt: TGTGCCAGCAGCCTAGACGGTGCAACTAATGAAAAACTGTTTTTT

abundance: .
j_gene: TRBJ1-5
len: 15
v_gene: TRBV5-4
d_gene: TRBD1
CDR3aa: CASSLGQGPNQPQHF
CDR3nt: TGTGCCAGCAGCCTCGGACAGGGCCCTAATCAGCCCCAGCATTTT

abundance: .
j_gene: TRBJ1-2
len: 15
v_gene: TRBV2
d_gene: .
CDR3aa: CASSEALGGYYGYTF
CDR3nt: TGTGCCAGCAGTGAAGCGCTGGGAGGTTACTATGGCTACACCTTC

abundance: .
j_gene: TRBJ2-1
len: 14
v_gene: TRBV6-1
d_gene: TRBD1
CDR3aa: CASSEGQGYNEQFF
CDR3nt: TGTGCCAGCAGTGAAGGACAGGGGTACAATGAGCAGTTCTTC

abundance: .
j_gene: TRBJ2-7
len: 15
v_gene: TRBV7-9
d_gene: .
CDR3aa: CASSLGQSGPYEQYF
CDR3nt: TGTGCCAGCAGCCTCGGCCAAAGCGGCCCCTACGAGCAGTACTTC

abundance: .
j_gene: TRBJ2-5
len: 13
v_gene: TRBV2
d_gene: .
CDR3aa: CASSGASWETQYF
CDR3nt: TGTGCCAGCAGTGGGGCTAGCTGGGAGACCCAGTACTTC

abundance: .
j_gene: TRBJ2-1
len: 14
v_gene: TRBV25-1
d_gene: TRBD2
CDR3aa: CASAQSSGNNEQFF
CDR3nt: TGTGCCAGCGCCCAGTCTAGCGGAAACAATGAGCAGTTCTTC

abundance: .
j_gene: TRBJ2-5
len: 16
v_gene: TRBV5-4
d_gene: TRBD2
CDR3aa: CASSPGGGTFQETQYF
CDR3nt: TGTGCCAGCAGCCCCGGGGGGGGGACCTTCCAAGAGACCCAGTACTTC

abundance: .
j_gene: TRBJ1-1
len: 15
v_gene: TRBV6-6
d_gene: .
CDR3aa: CASSYHRQMNTEAFF
CDR3nt: TGTGCCAGCAGTTATCACCGACAGATGAACACTGAAGCTTTCTTT

abundance: .
j_gene: TRBJ1-5
len: 15
v_gene: TRBV28
d_gene: .
CDR3aa: CASNRAFPGNQPQHF
CDR3nt: TGTGCCAGCAATAGAGCCTTTCCGGGCAATCAGCCCCAGCATTTT

abundance: .
j_gene: TRBJ2-3
len: 16
v_gene: TRBV7-6
d_gene: TRBD2
CDR3aa: CASSDGLAGGADTQYF
CDR3nt: TGTGCCAGCAGCGATGGACTAGCGGGAGGAGCAGATACGCAGTATTTT

abundance: .
j_gene: TRBJ2-3
len: 15
v_gene: TRBV7-2
d_gene: .
CDR3aa: CASSLARGWTDTQYF
CDR3nt: TGTGCCAGCAGCTTAGCGCGGGGTTGGACAGATACGCAGTATTTT

abundance: .
j_gene: TRBJ2-1
len: 14
v_gene: TRBV7-8
d_gene: TRBD1
CDR3aa: CASSFTRGYNEQFF
CDR3nt: TGTGCCAGCAGCTTCACCAGGGGGTACAATGAGCAGTTCTTC

abundance: .
j_gene: TRBJ2-5
len: 13
v_gene: TRBV5-5
d_gene: .
CDR3aa: CASSGRQQETQYF
CDR3nt: TGTGCCAGCAGCGGGAGGCAGCAAGAGACCCAGTACTTC

abundance: few
j_gene: TRBJ2-7
len: 16
v_gene: TRBV2
d_gene: TRBD2
CDR3aa: CASSEIGLAAVYEQYF
CDR3nt: TGTGCCAGCAGTGAAATCGGACTAGCGGCCGTTTACGAGCAGTACTTC

abundance: few
j_gene: TRBJ1-2
len: 14
v_gene: TRBV6-6
d_gene: .
CDR3aa: CASSYQGTNYGYTF
CDR3nt: TGTGCCAGCAGTTACCAGGGAACAAACTATGGCTACACCTTC

abundance: .
j_gene: TRBJ1-4
len: 15
v_gene: TRBV9
d_gene: .
CDR3aa: CASSVRGGTVEKLFF
CDR3nt: TGTGCCAGCAGCGTAAGAGGGGGAACTGTTGAAAAACTGTTTTTT

abundance: .
j_gene: TRBJ1-1
len: 14
v_gene: TRBV5-8
d_gene: .
CDR3aa: CASSLSGYDTEAFF
CDR3nt: TGTGCCAGCAGCTTGTCAGGGTATGACACTGAAGCTTTCTTT

abundance: few
j_gene: TRBJ1-1
len: 12
v_gene: TRBV7-3
d_gene: .
CDR3aa: CASSLGAGEAFF
CDR3nt: TGTGCCAGCAGCTTAGGGGCAGGGGAAGCTTTCTTT

abundance: few
j_gene: TRBJ2-2
len: 13
v_gene: TRBV28
d_gene: TRBD2
CDR3aa: CPDGGGNTGELFF
CDR3nt: TGTCCTGACGGCGGGGGGAACACCGGGGAGCTGTTTTTT

abundance: .
j_gene: TRBJ2-5
len: 11
v_gene: TRBV5-1
d_gene: .
CDR3aa: CASMLMETQYF
CDR3nt: TGCGCCAGCATGCTAATGGAGACCCAGTACTTC

abundance: .
j_gene: TRBJ1-2
len: 13
v_gene: TRBV30
d_gene: .
CDR3aa: CAWSDRYNYGYTF
CDR3nt: TGTGCCTGGAGCGACAGGTACAACTATGGCTACACCTTC

abundance: .
j_gene: TRBJ2-7
len: 17
v_gene: TRBV23-1
d_gene: TRBD1
CDR3aa: CASSQSEGTESSYEQYF
CDR3nt: TGCGCCAGCAGTCAATCCGAAGGGACAGAGAGCTCCTACGAGCAGTACTTC

abundance: once
j_gene: TRBJ2-5
len: 13
v_gene: TRBV28
d_gene: .
CDR3aa: CASTAVLPETQYF
CDR3nt: TGTGCCAGCACCGCAGTCCTCCCAGAGACCCAGTACTTC

abundance: .
j_gene: TRBJ2-2
len: 16
v_gene: TRBV15
d_gene: TRBD2
CDR3aa: CATSSLAGVRTGELFF
CDR3nt: TGTGCCACCAGCAGTCTGGCGGGAGTAAGGACCGGGGAGCTGTTTTTT